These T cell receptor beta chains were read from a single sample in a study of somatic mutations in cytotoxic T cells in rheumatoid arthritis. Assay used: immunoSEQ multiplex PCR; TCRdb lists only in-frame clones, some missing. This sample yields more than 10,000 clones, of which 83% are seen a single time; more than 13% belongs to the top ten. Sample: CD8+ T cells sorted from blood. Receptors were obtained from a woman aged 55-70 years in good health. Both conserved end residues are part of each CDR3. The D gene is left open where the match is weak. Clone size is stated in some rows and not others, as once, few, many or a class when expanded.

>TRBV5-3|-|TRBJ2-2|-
TGTGCCAGCAGCTTTCTGAGACTAGGGCCCGGGGAGCTGTTTTTT
CASSFLRLGPGELFF
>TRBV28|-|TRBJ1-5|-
TGTGCCAGCAGTACCCAGGGGCTTGGACAGCCCCAGCATTTT
CASSTQGLGQPQHF
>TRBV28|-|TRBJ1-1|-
TGTGCCAGCAGTTTAATGGTCCCTACGAACACTGAAGCTTTCTTT
CASSLMVPTNTEAFF
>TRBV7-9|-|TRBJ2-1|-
TGTGCCAGCAGCTTAAGCCAGGGGCTTTACAATGAGCAGTTCTTC
CASSLSQGLYNEQFF
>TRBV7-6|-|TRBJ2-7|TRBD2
TGTGCCAGCAGCCCAGTAGCGGGGGAATTTTACGAGCAGTACTTC
CASSPVAGEFYEQYF
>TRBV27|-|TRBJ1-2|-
TGTGCCAGCAGTTCCGACGGGTATGGCTACACCTTC
CASSSDGYGYTF
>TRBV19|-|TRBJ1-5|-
TGTGCCAGTAGTACAGATTGGGAGACCCCGGGCGGATTTAATCAGCCCCAGCATTTT
CASSTDWETPGGFNQPQHF
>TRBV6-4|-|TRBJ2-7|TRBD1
TGTGCCAGCATTGGGACAGGGGGCTACGAGCAGTACTTC
CASIGTGGYEQYF
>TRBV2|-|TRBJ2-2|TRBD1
TGTGCCAGCAGTACCCCAACCCCGGACAGGGGGATAGTCGGGGAGCTGTTTTTT
CASSTPTPDRGIVGELFF
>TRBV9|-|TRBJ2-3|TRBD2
TGTGCCAGCAGCGTCCTAGCGGGGACAGATGCGCAGTATTTT
CASSVLAGTDAQYF
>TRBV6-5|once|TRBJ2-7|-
TGTGCCAGCTCGGATATGGGCAGGGGTTACGAGCAGTACTTC
CASSDMGRGYEQYF
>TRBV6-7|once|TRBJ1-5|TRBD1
TGTGCCAGCAGTTACCTCTCTGCCGAACACAGGGGCGGAAATCAGCCCCAGCATTTT
CASSYLSAEHRGGNQPQHF
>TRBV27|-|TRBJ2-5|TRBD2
TGTGCCAGCAGTTTATCCGCGGGGGGCCAAGAGACCCAGTACTTC
CASSLSAGGQETQYF
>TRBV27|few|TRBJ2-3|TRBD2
TGTGCCAGCAGTTTGGGCGGGGGAGGGGCAGATACGCAGTATTTT
CASSLGGGGADTQYF
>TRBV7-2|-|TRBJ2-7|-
TGTGCCAGCAACTTAATGGGAGGGGGCTACGAGCAGTACTTC
CASNLMGGGYEQYF
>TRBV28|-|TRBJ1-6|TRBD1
TGTGCCAGCAGAGGGGACAGGGGCGCTATGTCCTATAATTCACCCCTCCACTTT
CASRGDRGAMSYNSPLHF